This T cell receptor beta chain is drawn from a study of blood T cell repertoires in COVID-19. Data came from immunoSEQ multiplex PCR; TCRdb stores just in-frame clones and leaves some out. The table shows roughly 87,000 clones, with about 88% occurring only once. The CDR3 spans 15 residues. The V end lost 5 bases, the J end lost 7 bases, and 17 bases lay between the germline ends. CDR1 is SEHNR, CDR2 FQNEAQ, per germline (reference sequence). Sequencing used peripheral blood. The chain joins TRBV7-9 to TRBJ1-4; a possible D gene is TRBD1 (5 bases). This TCR was sampled from a middle-aged man with acute or convalescent COVID-19. The CDR3: CASSPRSREGEKLFF. CDR3 nucleotides: TGTGCCAGCAGCCCTCGTAGCAGGGAGGGTGAAAAACTGTTTTTT.